The text below deals with one T cell receptor beta chain. No cognate antigen has been identified for it. No clone much larger than this one lies a single base away; base qualities are absent. This sample also contains other DNA sequences that code for the same CDR3. The cohort comprised some 700 healthy bone marrow donors. At the time of sampling, every cohort member was nominally healthy, though immune exposures that went unrecorded were likely present. The donor was CMV seronegative and was included in the group of 352 seronegative cohort members. Every donor gave a peripheral blood sample, and the peripheral blood mononuclear cells from that sample were used for TCR beta sequencing. Genomic DNA was extracted from the blood cell samples with the Qiagen DNeasy Blood Extraction Kit. The data derive from a study of cytomegalovirus exposure and HLA in healthy donors (dated by TCRdb to the late 2010s). Regarding the research as a whole: An earlier analysis of several hundred of the donors reported approximately 290 Gb of sequence data and 100 million to 140 million unique TCR beta sequences from about 180 million T cells. Approximately 300 gigabases of sequencing data and around 80 million unique TCR sequences made up an early release that covered several hundred HLA-typed donors. Among the roughly 400 genotyped donors, around 81% belonged to the genetic ancestry cluster associated with self-reported Caucasian donors. The aim of the study was to test whether cataloging public T cell receptors could identify signatures of past pathogen exposure. The study profiled the T cell repertoires of hundreds of subjects by immunosequencing and related them to cytomegalovirus serostatus. In addition to the first cohort of 650 to 800 subjects, a separate validation cohort of approximately 130 different subjects was used. The study combined high-throughput TCR immunosequencing, statistical association of individual TCRs with disease status, and machine learning to predict cytomegalovirus infection status. A later analysis re-analyzed previously published TCR beta repertoires from 550 to 700 donors and added high-resolution HLA genotyping to study TCR occurrence patterns. Rather than drawing on any new phenotypic data, the later analysis identified candidate immune exposures from TCR beta sequences and the way those sequences occurred across donors. In an earlier analysis of 587 of the donors, high-throughput TCR beta sequencing was used to judge whether each TCR beta V gene segment behaved as functional or pseudogenic. Alongside the repertoire data, information on donor age, sex, ethnicity and CMV serostatus was compiled. In a later genetic analysis, genome-wide SNP genotypes for 398 of the 666 donors were used, and that subset was treated as a discovery cohort. All discovery cohort repertoires had been generated on a single sequencing platform. HLA typing included class I and class II loci at four-digit resolution. Typing coverage varied by locus: about 620-630 donors for A, B, C, DRB1 and DQB1; under 550 for DQA1; over 600 for DPA1; roughly 470 for DPB1. Four or five DR-DQ haplotypes were handled as single units for association and clustering because linkage in the cohort was strong. On average, roughly 250,000 unique TCR beta nucleotide sequences were sequenced per donor among a few hundred genotyped donors of the cohort, with roughly 18% of those sequences being non-productive. Study-level results and caveats: A later analysis reported that several top co-occurrence clusters appeared linked to parvovirus B19, influenza, CMV and Epstein-Barr virus. HLA typing was unavailable for some donors at each locus, so association tests used only the typed subset. The classifier was reported to diagnose cytomegalovirus status with high specificity and sensitivity in both the original cohort and the validation cohort. In an earlier analysis of some 640 of the donors, most TCR beta V segments were observed in productive rearrangements about 87% or about 30% of the time, broadly matching IMGT annotations. A few of the identified cytomegalovirus-associated TCR beta chains were confirmed in vitro to be specific for cytomegalovirus antigens. When HLA alleles, especially DR and DQ, strongly co-occurred, TCR associations were difficult to assign to individual alleles. Because counts were too low, seventeen rarely observed V segments, including chromosome 9 orphons, were excluded from the earlier analysis of under 650 of the donors. The cohort was sequenced for TCR beta chains only, and without alpha or paired-chain data the features that could be detected were limited. In a later genetic analysis, fewer N-insertions in productive TCRs were reported among donors in an Asian-associated ancestry cluster than the 666-donor mean. The study gave a list of 150 to 200 TCR beta chains associated with cytomegalovirus. Presence/absence analyses assumed roughly uniform sequencing depth across donors, an assumption that may not hold. In a later genetic analysis, a missense DCLRE1C variant was associated with V-gene and J-gene trimming of TCR beta chains, and the association was replicated in an independent cohort. Some IMGT-functional V segments, including TRBV6-2 and TRBV6-3, could not be told apart with the 87-base-pair reads, so those segments were excluded. According to the authors, the approach could potentially be generalized to other disease states and immunological phenotypes. A later analysis found that most CMV-associated TCR beta chains appeared HLA-restricted, with HLA associations seemingly driven largely by CMV exposure. In a later analysis, TCR association rates were found to vary across HLA loci, with the most associated TCRs seen for DRB1 alleles and the fewest for HLA-C alleles. A cluster of highly shared sequence variants was judged likely to represent a technical artifact of the sequencing pipeline. Most TCR sequences were observed very rarely across donors, whereas some public TCRs were present in many individuals. In a later analysis, some 17,000 TCR beta sequences were associated with specific HLA alleles at a false discovery rate of 0.05. Correlated functional status among segregating V segments might reflect linkage disequilibrium, but an unknown experimental factor could not be ruled out. A further reported finding was that TCR beta sequences accurately predicted the HLA-A and HLA-B alleles for most subjects in the first cohort. A later analysis found that HLA-associated TCR beta chains were more clonally expanded and had lower generation probabilities than equally common non-associated chains. For the cohort, immune exposure information was limited to CMV serostatus.

The CDR3 runs 14 amino acids, cysteine and phenylalanine included. The CDR3 DNA has 42 bases and is translated from base 1. The germline V gene supplies CDR1 MGHDK and CDR2 SYGVNS. A distance of 17 bases separates the germline ends of V and J, which lose 6 bases and 5 bases respectively. Libraries came from the immunoSEQ multiplex PCR assay. For the multiplex PCR, a mixture combining 60 forward primers for TCR Vbeta segments and 13 reverse primers for TCR Jbeta segments was used. A multiplex PCR assay on genomic DNA amplified the CDR3 region of rearranged TCR beta genes. The Illumina HiSeq System was used to sequence the amplified TCR beta libraries as 87-base-pair reads. In the authors' own workflow: Across the 670 or so repertoires, a later analysis counted 60 million to 90 million unique TCR beta chains, around 10 million of which were shared by at least two donors. To remove PCR and sequencing errors, raw reads were error-corrected and collapsed into unique sequences using a nearest-neighbor algorithm that merged closely related sequences. To assign V, D and J gene segments, CDR3 sequences were aligned to IMGT reference sequences. Each retained sequence needed at least a six-nucleotide match to both a V gene segment and a J gene segment. Rearrangements were classified as productive when the CDR3 lacked stop codons and remained in frame with V and J, and all other rearrangements were classified as non-productive. CDR3 was defined according to IMGT convention as the region running from the second conserved V-encoded cysteine to the conserved J-encoded phenylalanine. The earlier analysis of about 610 of the donors excluded any sequence lacking an unambiguous match to a single V gene segment. In an earlier analysis of roughly 600 of the donors, a V segment was called functional when productive rearrangements were above 56.7%, and segregating when the standard deviation between donors exceeded 5%. To diagnose cytomegalovirus status from the catalog of TCR beta chain sequences, a statistical classification framework was built. A later analysis assigned V and J genes by comparing TCR nucleotide sequences with IMGT/GENE-DB human TR gene sequences. In a later analysis, CDR3 sequences and most-parsimonious VDJ recombination scenarios were assigned using the TCRdist pipeline. A later analysis defined each TCR beta chain by its CDR3 amino acid sequence plus V-gene family, and excluded reads lacking a unique V-gene family. As a way to deal with suspected cross-contamination and a sequencing artifact, a later analysis dropped approximately 570 nucleotide sequences that were highly shared and had low generation probability. For each public chain, a later analysis derived a clonal expansion index from normalized ranks of inferred template counts within each repertoire. In a later analysis, generation probabilities were computed with a VDJ recombination model fitted to out-of-frame rearrangements, and the resulting probabilities were checked against IGoR. Hypergeometric tests were used in a later analysis to score TCR-TCR, TCR-HLA and TCR-CMV co-occurrence, with a repertoire-size bias correction applied to the TCR pairs. To estimate false discovery rates, a later analysis permuted the HLA or CMV assignments 20 times. In a later analysis, co-occurring TCRs were grouped using DBSCAN, and TCRdist sequence similarity was added for clustering within HLA-allele-positive subsets. Repertoires with fewer than 30,000 or more than 120,000 public chains, plus five repertoires with anomalous nucleotide sharing, were excluded from co-occurrence clustering. Drawn from immuneACCESS, this table holds only the in-frame rearrangements with V and J called that TCRdb kept. Clones are partly lost; checked studies trace under half to an unresolved V gene and leave the rest unexplained. The V and J calls and clone size were taken over from that table, and D and trimming were inferred from the DNA. The sample records 150,000 to 200,000 clones, about 80% of which are singletons. The top ten clones comprise roughly 5.2% of the sample.

Sequencing input: PBMCs. The TCR originated in a man aged 18 to 30 in good health and CMV-seronegative. The rearranged segments are TRBV25-1 and TRBJ2-7; the D gene is possibly TRBD1, with 6 bases matching. The DNA sequence follows: TGTGCCAGCAGCACCGGGACACTGCTAAACGAGCAGTACTTC. Protein translation: CASSTGTLLNEQYF.